This is a list of T cell receptor beta chains from one sample in a study of cytomegalovirus exposure and HLA in healthy donors. TCRdb's table, derived via immunoSEQ multiplex PCR, lists solely in-frame clones and lacks some. This sample's table has some 130,000 clones. Sample: PBMCs. The receptors stem from a woman in her thirties or forties in good health and CMV-seronegative. Both conserved end residues are part of each CDR3. The D gene is left open where the match is weak.

d_gene | j_gene | v_gene | CDR3aa | CDR3nt
- | TRBJ1-6 | TRBV27 | CASSLRQNNSPLHF | TGTGCCAGCAGTTTACGACAGAATAATTCACCCCTCCACTTT
TRBD2 | TRBJ2-5 | TRBV2 | CASSATSGGPGAQYF | TGTGCCAGCAGTGCGACTAGCGGGGGGCCCGGGGCCCAGTACTTC
- | TRBJ2-6 | TRBV5-1 | CASSLDSQVLDVLTF | TGCGCCAGCAGCTTGGACTCGCAGGTCCTGGACGTCCTGACTTTC
- | TRBJ1-5 | TRBV7-2 | CASSRLQGGNQPQHF | TGTGCCAGCAGCCGTCTACAGGGAGGCAATCAGCCCCAGCATTTT
- | TRBJ2-2 | TRBV9 | CASSAQTGNTGELFF | TGTGCCAGCAGCGCACAGACAGGGAACACCGGGGAGCTGTTTTTT
- | TRBJ1-1 | TRBV18 | CASSPLRGNTEAFF | TGTGCCAGCTCACCCTTAAGAGGGAACACTGAAGCTTTCTTT
TRBD1 | TRBJ1-2 | TRBV5-1 | CASSYETGSDGYTF | TGCGCCAGCAGCTACGAGACAGGGTCGGATGGCTACACCTTC
- | TRBJ2-3 | TRBV11-2 | CASSPRGTQYF | TGTGCCAGCAGCCCCAGAGGGACGCAGTATTTT
- | TRBJ2-3 | TRBV19 | CASSIGSTEVFTDTQYF | TGTGCCAGTAGTATAGGCTCGACGGAGGTCTTCACAGATACGCAGTATTTT
- | TRBJ1-2 | TRBV4-1 | CASSQEGTAPYGYTF | TGCGCCAGCAGCCAAGAAGGGACTGCTCCATATGGCTACACCTTC
- | TRBJ1-4 | TRBV13 | CASSSRGPLNEKLFF | TGTGCCAGCAGCTCGAGAGGGCCTCTTAATGAAAAACTGTTTTTT
TRBD1 | TRBJ1-5 | TRBV6-1 | CASSEARGFEGRTGDRQPQHF | TGTGCCAGCAGTGAAGCGCGCGGGTTTGAGGGGCGGACAGGGGATCGGCAGCCCCAGCATTTT
- | TRBJ1-4 | TRBV4-1 | CASSQDPGATIKLFF | TGCGCCAGCAGCCAAGACCCAGGGGCGACAATAAAATTGTTTTTT
TRBD1 | TRBJ2-5 | TRBV7-8 | CASSLRPGTGGETQYF | TGTGCCAGCAGCCTCCGTCCCGGGACAGGGGGAGAGACCCAGTACTTC
- | TRBJ1-6 | TRBV2 | CASSGQGSYNSPLHF | TGTGCCAGCAGTGGTCAGGGCTCCTATAATTCACCCCTCCACTTT
- | TRBJ2-7 | TRBV13 | CASSRDPGGLTYEQYF | TGTGCCAGCAGCAGAGATCCCGGCGGCTTAACCTACGAGCAGTACTTC
- | TRBJ2-2 | TRBV5-1 | CASSLEGDPNTGELFF | TGCGCCAGCAGCTTGGAGGGAGACCCAAACACCGGGGAGCTGTTTTTT
TRBD1 | TRBJ1-1 | TRBV4-1 | CASSSIRRDRGRSTEAFF | TGCGCCAGCAGCTCGATACGCCGGGACAGGGGAAGGAGCACTGAAGCTTTCTTT
- | TRBJ1-5 | TRBV6-5 | CASSYRFQSNQPQHF | TGTGCCAGCAGTTACCGCTTTCAGTCCAATCAGCCCCAGCATTTT
TRBD2 | TRBJ2-1 | TRBV7-2 | CASSFQPGREQFF | TGTGCCAGCAGCTTCCAGCCCGGGAGGGAGCAGTTCTTC
- | TRBJ2-5 | TRBV28 | CATRTQRGETQYF | TGTGCGACCAGGACTCAAAGAGGGGAGACCCAGTACTTC
TRBD1 | TRBJ1-1 | TRBV5-5 | CASSPLTGGYTEAFF | TGTGCCAGCAGCCCCTTGACAGGGGGCTATACTGAAGCTTTCTTT
TRBD1 | TRBJ2-7 | TRBV27 | CASSSTGTYEQYF | TGTGCCAGCAGTTCGACAGGGACCTACGAGCAGTACTTC
TRBD2 | TRBJ2-2 | TRBV6-5 | CASTRGGTGELFF | TGTGCCAGCACCCGCGGGGGTACCGGGGAGCTGTTTTTT
- | TRBJ1-4 | TRBV7-2 | CASSLVGAGEEKLFF | TGTGCCAGCAGCTTAGTGGGGGCAGGGGAAGAAAAACTGTTTTTT
- | TRBJ1-2 | TRBV25-1 | CASSEAGRVKSYGYTF | TGTGCCAGCAGTGAGGCAGGCAGGGTGAAATCTTATGGCTACACCTTC
TRBD1 | TRBJ1-2 | TRBV27 | CASSFFSDRGQSYTF | TGTGCCAGCAGTTTTTTCTCGGACAGGGGCCAGAGCTACACCTTC
TRBD1 | TRBJ1-2 | TRBV15 | CATSISSSGQPPNYGYTF | TGTGCCACCAGCATTAGCTCTTCGGGACAGCCTCCTAACTATGGCTACACCTTC
TRBD2 | TRBJ2-5 | TRBV28 | CASSQGTSGGAEETQYF | TGTGCCAGCAGTCAGGGGACTAGCGGGGGGGCAGAGGAGACCCAGTACTTC
TRBD1 | TRBJ2-3 | TRBV27 | CASSSSGGRTDTQYF | TGTGCCAGCAGTTCATCAGGGGGAAGGACAGATACGCAGTATTTT
- | TRBJ1-1 | TRBV6-1 | CASSRGGAGDTEAFF | TGTGCCAGCAGCCGGGGGGGCGCGGGTGACACTGAAGCTTTCTTT
TRBD2 | TRBJ2-3 | TRBV4-1 | CASSYPSGLAGGDTQYF | TGCGCCAGCAGCTACCCATCCGGACTAGCGGGGGGGGATACGCAGTATTTT
- | TRBJ2-2 | TRBV7-2 | CASSPSNTGELFF | TGTGCCAGCAGCCCTTCGAACACCGGGGAGCTGTTTTTT
- | TRBJ1-3 | TRBV4-3 | CASSQDEGNTIYF | TGCGCCAGCAGCCAAGATGAGGGAAACACCATATATTTT
- | TRBJ2-5 | TRBV18 | CASSPTDSPAETQYF | TGTGCCAGCTCACCTACGGACTCCCCGGCAGAGACCCAGTACTTC
- | TRBJ1-3 | TRBV5-1 | CASSLSVSGNTIYF | TGCGCCAGCAGCTTGTCAGTCTCTGGAAACACCATATATTTT
- | TRBJ1-2 | TRBV7-2 | CASSLGGRYGYTF | TGTGCCAGCAGCTTAGGAGGGCGCTATGGCTACACCTTC
TRBD1 | TRBJ2-5 | TRBV27 | CASRRDSQETQYF | TGTGCCAGCAGGAGGGACAGCCAAGAGACCCAGTACTTC
- | TRBJ2-5 | TRBV9 | CASSPLDAGLQYF | TGTGCCAGCAGCCCACTGGATGCCGGACTCCAGTACTTC
TRBD1 | TRBJ1-3 | TRBV28 | CASSLPTGDGNTIYF | TGTGCCAGCAGTTTACCTACAGGGGACGGAAACACCATATATTTT
- | TRBJ1-5 | TRBV7-2 | CASSLRGNQPQHF | TGTGCCAGCAGCTTAAGAGGTAATCAGCCCCAGCATTTT
- | TRBJ1-4 | TRBV28 | CATTVSGGEKLFF | TGTGCCACCACGGTAAGCGGTGGTGAAAAACTGTTTTTT
TRBD1 | TRBJ1-1 | TRBV19 | CASSMTGEDTEAFF | TGTGCCAGTAGTATGACAGGGGAGGATACTGAAGCTTTCTTT
TRBD2 | TRBJ2-7 | TRBV28 | CASRLAGGYEQYF | TGTGCCAGCAGGCTAGCGGGGGGCTACGAGCAGTACTTC
- | TRBJ2-3 | TRBV5-4 | CASSPGGETDTQYF | TGTGCCAGCAGCCCCGGCGGGGAGACAGATACGCAGTATTTT
- | TRBJ2-4 | TRBV5-6 | CASSLKQLTNIQYF | TGTGCCAGCAGCTTGAAACAGCTCACGAACATTCAGTACTTC
TRBD2 | TRBJ2-1 | TRBV15 | CATSRDPRGEDNEQFF | TGTGCCACCAGCAGAGATCCGCGGGGGGAGGACAATGAGCAGTTCTTC
- | TRBJ1-2 | TRBV21-1 | CASSTPRTGGYTF | TGTGCCAGCAGCACCCCCAGGACAGGCGGCTACACCTTC
TRBD1 | TRBJ1-2 | TRBV28 | CASSSVGQENYGYTF | TGTGCCAGCAGTTCGGTCGGACAGGAGAACTATGGCTACACCTTC
TRBD2 | TRBJ2-5 | TRBV7-2 | CASSPGLAGVPGDF | TGTGCCAGCAGCCCGGGACTAGCGGGGGTGCCTGGGGACTTC
TRBD2 | TRBJ2-1 | TRBV9 | CASSRGLADYNEQFF | TGTGCCAGCAGCCGAGGACTAGCGGATTACAATGAGCAGTTCTTC
- | TRBJ2-7 | TRBV5-6 | CASSLSPGPSYEQYF | TGTGCCAGCAGCTTGAGCCCAGGCCCCTCCTACGAGCAGTACTTC
- | TRBJ1-2 | TRBV27 | CASSHDTGTNYGYTF | TGTGCCAGCAGTCATGACACAGGGACTAACTATGGCTACACCTTC